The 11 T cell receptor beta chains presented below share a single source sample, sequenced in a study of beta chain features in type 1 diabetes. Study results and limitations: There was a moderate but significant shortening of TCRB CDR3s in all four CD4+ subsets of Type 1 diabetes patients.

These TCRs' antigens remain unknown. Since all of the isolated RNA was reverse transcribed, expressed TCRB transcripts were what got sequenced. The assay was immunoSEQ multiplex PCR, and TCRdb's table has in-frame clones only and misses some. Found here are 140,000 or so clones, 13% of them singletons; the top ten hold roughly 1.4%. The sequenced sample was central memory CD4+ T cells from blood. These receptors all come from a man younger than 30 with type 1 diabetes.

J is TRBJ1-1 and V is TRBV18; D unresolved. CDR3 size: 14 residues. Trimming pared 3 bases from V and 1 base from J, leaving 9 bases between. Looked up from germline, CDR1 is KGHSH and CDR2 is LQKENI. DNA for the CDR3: TGTGCCAGCTCACCCATTAATGGGAACACTGAAGCTTTCTTT. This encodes CASSPINGNTEAFF.

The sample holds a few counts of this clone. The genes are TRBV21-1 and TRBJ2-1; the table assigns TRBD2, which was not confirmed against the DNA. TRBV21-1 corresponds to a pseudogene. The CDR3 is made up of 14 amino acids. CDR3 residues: CASSKVLYHNEQFF. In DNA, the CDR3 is TGTGCCAGCAGCAAAGTTCTATACCACAATGAGCAGTTCTTC.

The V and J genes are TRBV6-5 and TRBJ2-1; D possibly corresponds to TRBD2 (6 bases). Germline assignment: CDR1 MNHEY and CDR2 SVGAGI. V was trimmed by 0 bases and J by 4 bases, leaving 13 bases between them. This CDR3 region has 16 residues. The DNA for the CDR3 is TGTGCCAGCAGTTACTCCCCAGCGGGCCCATACAATGAGCAGTTCTTC. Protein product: CASSYSPAGPYNEQFF.

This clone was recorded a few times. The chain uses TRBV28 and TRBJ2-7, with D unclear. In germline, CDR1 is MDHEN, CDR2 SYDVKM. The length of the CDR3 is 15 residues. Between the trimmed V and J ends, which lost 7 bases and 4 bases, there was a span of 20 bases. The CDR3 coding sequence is TGTGCCAGCACTTCTTCCCGAGACAACTTGTACGAGCAGTACTTC. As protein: CASTSSRDNLYEQYF.

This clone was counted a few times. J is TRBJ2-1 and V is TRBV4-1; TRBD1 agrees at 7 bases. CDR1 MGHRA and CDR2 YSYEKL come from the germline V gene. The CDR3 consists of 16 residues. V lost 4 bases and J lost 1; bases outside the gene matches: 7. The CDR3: CASSPVGQTSYNEQFF. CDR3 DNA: TGCGCCAGCAGCCCGGTGGGACAGACGTCCTACAATGAGCAGTTCTTC.

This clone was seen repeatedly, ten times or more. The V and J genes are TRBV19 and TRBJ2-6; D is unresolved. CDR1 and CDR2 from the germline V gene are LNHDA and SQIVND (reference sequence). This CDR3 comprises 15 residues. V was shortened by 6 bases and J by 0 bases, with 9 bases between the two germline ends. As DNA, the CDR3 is TGTGCCAGTAGCCAGGATATCTCTGGGGCCAACGTCCTGACTTTC. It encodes CASSQDISGANVLTF.

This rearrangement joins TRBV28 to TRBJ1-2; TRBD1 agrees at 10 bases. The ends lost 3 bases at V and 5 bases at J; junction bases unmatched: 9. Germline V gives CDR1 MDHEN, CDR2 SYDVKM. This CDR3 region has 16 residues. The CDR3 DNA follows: TGTGCCAGCAGTTTGACAGGGGGCAACCGTGTATATGGCTACACCTTC. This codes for CASSLTGGNRVYGYTF.

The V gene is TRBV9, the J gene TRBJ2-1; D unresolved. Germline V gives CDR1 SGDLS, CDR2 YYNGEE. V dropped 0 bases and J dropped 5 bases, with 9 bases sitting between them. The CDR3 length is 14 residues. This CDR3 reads CASSVESYNNEQFF. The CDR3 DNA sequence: TGTGCCAGCAGCGTAGAGTCATATAACAATGAGCAGTTCTTC.

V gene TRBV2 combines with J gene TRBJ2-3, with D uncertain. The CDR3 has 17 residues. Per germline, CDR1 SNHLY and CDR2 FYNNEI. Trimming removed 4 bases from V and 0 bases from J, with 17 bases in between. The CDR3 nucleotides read TGTGCCAGCAGTGGGTACAGCGATCCCTATAGCACAGATACGCAGTATTTT. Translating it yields CASSGYSDPYSTDTQYF.

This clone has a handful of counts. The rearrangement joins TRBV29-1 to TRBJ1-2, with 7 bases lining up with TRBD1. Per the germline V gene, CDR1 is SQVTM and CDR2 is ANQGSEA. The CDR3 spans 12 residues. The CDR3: CGTGQINYGYTF. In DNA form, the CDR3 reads TGCGGGACGGGACAGATTAACTATGGCTACACCTTC.

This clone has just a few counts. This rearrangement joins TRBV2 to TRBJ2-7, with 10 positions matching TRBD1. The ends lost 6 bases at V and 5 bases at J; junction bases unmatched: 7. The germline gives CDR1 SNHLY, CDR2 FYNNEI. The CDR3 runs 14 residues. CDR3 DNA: TGTGCCAGCAGAAGGGACAGGGGTTCACACGAGCAGTACTTC. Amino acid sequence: CASRRDRGSHEQYF. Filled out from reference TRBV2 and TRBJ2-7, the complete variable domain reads EPEVTQTPSHQVTQMGQEVILRCVPISNHLYFYWYRQILGQKVEFLVSFYNNEISEKSEIFDDQFSVERPDGSNFTLKIRSTKLEDSAMYFCASRRDRGSHEQYFGPGTRLTVT.